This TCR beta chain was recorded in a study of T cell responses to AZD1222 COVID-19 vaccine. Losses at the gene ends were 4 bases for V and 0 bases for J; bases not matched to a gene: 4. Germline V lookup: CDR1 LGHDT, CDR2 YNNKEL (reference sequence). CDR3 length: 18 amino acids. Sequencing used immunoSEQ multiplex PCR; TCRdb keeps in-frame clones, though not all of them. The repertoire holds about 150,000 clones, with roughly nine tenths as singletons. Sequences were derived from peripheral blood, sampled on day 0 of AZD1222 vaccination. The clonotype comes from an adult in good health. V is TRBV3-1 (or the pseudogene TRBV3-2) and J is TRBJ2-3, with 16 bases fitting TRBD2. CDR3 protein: CASSLGTSGRASTDTQYF. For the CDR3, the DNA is TGTGCCAGCAGCCTCGGGACTAGCGGGAGGGCTAGCACAGATACGCAGTATTTT.